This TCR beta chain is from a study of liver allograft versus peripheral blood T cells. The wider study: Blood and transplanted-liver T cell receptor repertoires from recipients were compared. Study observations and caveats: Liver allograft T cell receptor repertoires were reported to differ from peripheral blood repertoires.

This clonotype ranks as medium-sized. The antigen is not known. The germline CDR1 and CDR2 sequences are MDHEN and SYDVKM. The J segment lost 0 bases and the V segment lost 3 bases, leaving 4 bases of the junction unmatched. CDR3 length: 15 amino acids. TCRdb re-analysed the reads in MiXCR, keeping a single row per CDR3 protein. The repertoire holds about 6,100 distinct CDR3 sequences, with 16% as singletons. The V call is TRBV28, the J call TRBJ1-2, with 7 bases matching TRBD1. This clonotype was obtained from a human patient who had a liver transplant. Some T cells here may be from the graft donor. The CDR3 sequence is CASSFRDRANYGYTF. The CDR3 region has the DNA TGTGCCAGCAGTTTCCGGGACAGAGCTAACTATGGCTACACCTTC.